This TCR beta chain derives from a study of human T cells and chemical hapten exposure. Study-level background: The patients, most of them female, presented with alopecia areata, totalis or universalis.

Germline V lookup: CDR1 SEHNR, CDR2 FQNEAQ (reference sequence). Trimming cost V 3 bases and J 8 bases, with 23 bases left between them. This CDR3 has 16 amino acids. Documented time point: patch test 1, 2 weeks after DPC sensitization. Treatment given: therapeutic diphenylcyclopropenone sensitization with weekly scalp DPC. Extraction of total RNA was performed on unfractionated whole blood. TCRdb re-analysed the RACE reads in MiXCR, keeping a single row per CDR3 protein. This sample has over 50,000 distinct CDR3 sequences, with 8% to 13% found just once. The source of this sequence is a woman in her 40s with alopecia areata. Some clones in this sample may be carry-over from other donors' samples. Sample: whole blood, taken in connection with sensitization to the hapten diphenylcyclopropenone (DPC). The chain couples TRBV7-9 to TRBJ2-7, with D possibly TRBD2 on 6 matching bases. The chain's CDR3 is CASSFGGDRRLTQQYF. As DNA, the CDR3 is TGTGCCAGCAGCTTTGGCGGGGATAGGCGGCTTACCCAGCAGTACTTC.